Included here is one TCR beta chain sequence, with context. This entry comes from a study of technical replicates of blood from a handful of donors. J lost 5 bases, V lost 8 bases, and 11 bases had no gene match. Germline CDR1 LNHDA, CDR2 SQIVND (reference sequence). The CDR3 loop spans 15 amino acids. Clones were read by immunoSEQ multiplex PCR, and TCRdb kept only the in-frame ones, dropping some. The sample carries about 88,000 clones, about 90% recorded once. The gene calls are TRBV19 and TRBJ2-1, with 8 bases aligning to TRBD2. The specimen sequenced was T cells isolated from PBMCs. The source of this sequence is a human donor in good health. Here the CDR3 reads CASSPGLVGDNEQFF. The CDR3 region has the DNA TGTGCCAGTTCTCCGGGACTAGTAGGCGACAATGAGCAGTTCTTC. The whole variable domain, remainder taken from reference TRBV19 and TRBJ2-1, is DGGITQSPKYLFRKEGQNVTLSCEQNLNHDAMYWYRQDPGQGLRLIYYSQIVNDFQKGDIAEGYSVSREKKESFPLTVTSAQKNPTAFYLCASSPGLVGDNEQFFGPGTRLTVL.